This TCR beta chain was found in a study of blood T cells in healthy people across ages. A second PCR of 7 to 11 cycles used a sample-barcoded 5' primer and a J-beta primer mix. A template-switch adaptor that had 12 random nucleotides put a tag on each cDNA molecule. TCRdb reprocessed the 5' RACE reads with MiXCR, giving one entry per CDR3 protein. The table shows about 1 million distinct CDR3 sequences, with under 55% occurring only once. Study-level results: A roughly linear age-dependent decrease characterized TCR beta diversity per million T cells.

This clonotype occurred many times. The antigen is unknown. The CDR3 covers 14 residues. Deletions cut 4 bases from V and 2 bases from J, with 10 bases between. Looked up from germline, CDR1 is ENHRY and CDR2 is SYGVKD. Sequenced: blood. The chain joins TRBV10-3 to TRBJ2-3; a weak D match, TRBD2 (5 bases). The receptor comes from a woman aged 55-70 years in good health. The CDR3 region has the DNA TGTGCCATCAGTGTTGGCGGGTACACAGATACGCAGTATTTT. Protein product: CAISVGGYTDTQYF.